This T cell receptor beta chain was captured in a study of blood T cell repertoires in COVID-19 (TCRdb year 2020). Broadly, across the study: Samples from collaborators originated in the United States, Italy and Spain and spanned both the acute and convalescent phases of COVID-19. The material from the prospective study consisted of cDNA or gDNA derived from T cells, B-cell-depleted T cells, or PBMCs. The dataset comprised deeply sampled blood TCRbeta repertoires from subjects exposed to, actively infected with, or recovered from COVID-19. The repertoires were released in a freely available public database meant as a resource for research on the immune response to SARS-CoV-2. Samples were obtained from the ongoing ImmuneRACE study (first 160 participants) and from 1,254 subjects provided by 6 global collaborators. A de-identified subject ID, COVID-19 status, age in years and sex were almost always included in the sample metadata. HLA class I and class II types, where available, came from metadata supplied by the sample provider rather than from assay-based typing.

What the authors observed across the whole study: The quantity of clinical and demographic metadata differed by source and by participant and was supplied without curation.

V is pruned by 5 bases and J by 5 bases, leaving 8 bases of the junction without a gene match. CDR1 and CDR2 are drawn from the germline V gene: SGHTA, FQGNSA. The CDR3 numbers 17 residues from cysteine through phenylalanine. Solely the CDR3 DNA is kept, with 51 bases framed from the first base. Each collaborating institution followed its own protocols to collect whole blood in K2EDTA tubes. Collaborator samples were shipped for TCRbeta analysis as frozen whole blood, isolated PBMCs, or DNA extracted from either sample type. A note on this clone: This receptor's antigen is unknown. The record has no base qualities; no much larger clone is one base away.

TCRbeta CDR3 regions were amplified from genomic DNA using the immunoSEQ Assay, a bias-controlled multiplex PCR. The study's own analysis went as follows. Nucleated cell counts per sample were estimated from amplification of reference gene primers within the assay. To quantify the absolute abundance of each unique TCRbeta CDR3 rearrangement, sequence reads were collapsed and filtered. Productive Simpson clonality was computed per sample as the square root of Simpson's diversity index over productive rearrangements. Held by TCRdb, this immuneACCESS table contains in-frame sequences only and omits some clones. Under half of the omission traces to an unresolved V gene where checked; the cause of the rest is unknown. That table gives V, J and clone size, and the DNA gave D and trimming. This sample comprises tens of thousands of clones, more than 75% of them detected only once. The ten largest clonotypes hold roughly 20% of the sample.

The chain couples TRBV7-2 to TRBJ2-2; 13 middle bases align to TRBD2. The specimen sequenced was peripheral blood. The receptor was derived from a human donor in a cohort sampled during active COVID-19. DNA sequence: TGTGCCAGCAGCCCCACTAGCGGGGGGGCCAGAACCGGGGAGCTGTTTTTT. Its coded protein is CASSPTSGGARTGELFF.